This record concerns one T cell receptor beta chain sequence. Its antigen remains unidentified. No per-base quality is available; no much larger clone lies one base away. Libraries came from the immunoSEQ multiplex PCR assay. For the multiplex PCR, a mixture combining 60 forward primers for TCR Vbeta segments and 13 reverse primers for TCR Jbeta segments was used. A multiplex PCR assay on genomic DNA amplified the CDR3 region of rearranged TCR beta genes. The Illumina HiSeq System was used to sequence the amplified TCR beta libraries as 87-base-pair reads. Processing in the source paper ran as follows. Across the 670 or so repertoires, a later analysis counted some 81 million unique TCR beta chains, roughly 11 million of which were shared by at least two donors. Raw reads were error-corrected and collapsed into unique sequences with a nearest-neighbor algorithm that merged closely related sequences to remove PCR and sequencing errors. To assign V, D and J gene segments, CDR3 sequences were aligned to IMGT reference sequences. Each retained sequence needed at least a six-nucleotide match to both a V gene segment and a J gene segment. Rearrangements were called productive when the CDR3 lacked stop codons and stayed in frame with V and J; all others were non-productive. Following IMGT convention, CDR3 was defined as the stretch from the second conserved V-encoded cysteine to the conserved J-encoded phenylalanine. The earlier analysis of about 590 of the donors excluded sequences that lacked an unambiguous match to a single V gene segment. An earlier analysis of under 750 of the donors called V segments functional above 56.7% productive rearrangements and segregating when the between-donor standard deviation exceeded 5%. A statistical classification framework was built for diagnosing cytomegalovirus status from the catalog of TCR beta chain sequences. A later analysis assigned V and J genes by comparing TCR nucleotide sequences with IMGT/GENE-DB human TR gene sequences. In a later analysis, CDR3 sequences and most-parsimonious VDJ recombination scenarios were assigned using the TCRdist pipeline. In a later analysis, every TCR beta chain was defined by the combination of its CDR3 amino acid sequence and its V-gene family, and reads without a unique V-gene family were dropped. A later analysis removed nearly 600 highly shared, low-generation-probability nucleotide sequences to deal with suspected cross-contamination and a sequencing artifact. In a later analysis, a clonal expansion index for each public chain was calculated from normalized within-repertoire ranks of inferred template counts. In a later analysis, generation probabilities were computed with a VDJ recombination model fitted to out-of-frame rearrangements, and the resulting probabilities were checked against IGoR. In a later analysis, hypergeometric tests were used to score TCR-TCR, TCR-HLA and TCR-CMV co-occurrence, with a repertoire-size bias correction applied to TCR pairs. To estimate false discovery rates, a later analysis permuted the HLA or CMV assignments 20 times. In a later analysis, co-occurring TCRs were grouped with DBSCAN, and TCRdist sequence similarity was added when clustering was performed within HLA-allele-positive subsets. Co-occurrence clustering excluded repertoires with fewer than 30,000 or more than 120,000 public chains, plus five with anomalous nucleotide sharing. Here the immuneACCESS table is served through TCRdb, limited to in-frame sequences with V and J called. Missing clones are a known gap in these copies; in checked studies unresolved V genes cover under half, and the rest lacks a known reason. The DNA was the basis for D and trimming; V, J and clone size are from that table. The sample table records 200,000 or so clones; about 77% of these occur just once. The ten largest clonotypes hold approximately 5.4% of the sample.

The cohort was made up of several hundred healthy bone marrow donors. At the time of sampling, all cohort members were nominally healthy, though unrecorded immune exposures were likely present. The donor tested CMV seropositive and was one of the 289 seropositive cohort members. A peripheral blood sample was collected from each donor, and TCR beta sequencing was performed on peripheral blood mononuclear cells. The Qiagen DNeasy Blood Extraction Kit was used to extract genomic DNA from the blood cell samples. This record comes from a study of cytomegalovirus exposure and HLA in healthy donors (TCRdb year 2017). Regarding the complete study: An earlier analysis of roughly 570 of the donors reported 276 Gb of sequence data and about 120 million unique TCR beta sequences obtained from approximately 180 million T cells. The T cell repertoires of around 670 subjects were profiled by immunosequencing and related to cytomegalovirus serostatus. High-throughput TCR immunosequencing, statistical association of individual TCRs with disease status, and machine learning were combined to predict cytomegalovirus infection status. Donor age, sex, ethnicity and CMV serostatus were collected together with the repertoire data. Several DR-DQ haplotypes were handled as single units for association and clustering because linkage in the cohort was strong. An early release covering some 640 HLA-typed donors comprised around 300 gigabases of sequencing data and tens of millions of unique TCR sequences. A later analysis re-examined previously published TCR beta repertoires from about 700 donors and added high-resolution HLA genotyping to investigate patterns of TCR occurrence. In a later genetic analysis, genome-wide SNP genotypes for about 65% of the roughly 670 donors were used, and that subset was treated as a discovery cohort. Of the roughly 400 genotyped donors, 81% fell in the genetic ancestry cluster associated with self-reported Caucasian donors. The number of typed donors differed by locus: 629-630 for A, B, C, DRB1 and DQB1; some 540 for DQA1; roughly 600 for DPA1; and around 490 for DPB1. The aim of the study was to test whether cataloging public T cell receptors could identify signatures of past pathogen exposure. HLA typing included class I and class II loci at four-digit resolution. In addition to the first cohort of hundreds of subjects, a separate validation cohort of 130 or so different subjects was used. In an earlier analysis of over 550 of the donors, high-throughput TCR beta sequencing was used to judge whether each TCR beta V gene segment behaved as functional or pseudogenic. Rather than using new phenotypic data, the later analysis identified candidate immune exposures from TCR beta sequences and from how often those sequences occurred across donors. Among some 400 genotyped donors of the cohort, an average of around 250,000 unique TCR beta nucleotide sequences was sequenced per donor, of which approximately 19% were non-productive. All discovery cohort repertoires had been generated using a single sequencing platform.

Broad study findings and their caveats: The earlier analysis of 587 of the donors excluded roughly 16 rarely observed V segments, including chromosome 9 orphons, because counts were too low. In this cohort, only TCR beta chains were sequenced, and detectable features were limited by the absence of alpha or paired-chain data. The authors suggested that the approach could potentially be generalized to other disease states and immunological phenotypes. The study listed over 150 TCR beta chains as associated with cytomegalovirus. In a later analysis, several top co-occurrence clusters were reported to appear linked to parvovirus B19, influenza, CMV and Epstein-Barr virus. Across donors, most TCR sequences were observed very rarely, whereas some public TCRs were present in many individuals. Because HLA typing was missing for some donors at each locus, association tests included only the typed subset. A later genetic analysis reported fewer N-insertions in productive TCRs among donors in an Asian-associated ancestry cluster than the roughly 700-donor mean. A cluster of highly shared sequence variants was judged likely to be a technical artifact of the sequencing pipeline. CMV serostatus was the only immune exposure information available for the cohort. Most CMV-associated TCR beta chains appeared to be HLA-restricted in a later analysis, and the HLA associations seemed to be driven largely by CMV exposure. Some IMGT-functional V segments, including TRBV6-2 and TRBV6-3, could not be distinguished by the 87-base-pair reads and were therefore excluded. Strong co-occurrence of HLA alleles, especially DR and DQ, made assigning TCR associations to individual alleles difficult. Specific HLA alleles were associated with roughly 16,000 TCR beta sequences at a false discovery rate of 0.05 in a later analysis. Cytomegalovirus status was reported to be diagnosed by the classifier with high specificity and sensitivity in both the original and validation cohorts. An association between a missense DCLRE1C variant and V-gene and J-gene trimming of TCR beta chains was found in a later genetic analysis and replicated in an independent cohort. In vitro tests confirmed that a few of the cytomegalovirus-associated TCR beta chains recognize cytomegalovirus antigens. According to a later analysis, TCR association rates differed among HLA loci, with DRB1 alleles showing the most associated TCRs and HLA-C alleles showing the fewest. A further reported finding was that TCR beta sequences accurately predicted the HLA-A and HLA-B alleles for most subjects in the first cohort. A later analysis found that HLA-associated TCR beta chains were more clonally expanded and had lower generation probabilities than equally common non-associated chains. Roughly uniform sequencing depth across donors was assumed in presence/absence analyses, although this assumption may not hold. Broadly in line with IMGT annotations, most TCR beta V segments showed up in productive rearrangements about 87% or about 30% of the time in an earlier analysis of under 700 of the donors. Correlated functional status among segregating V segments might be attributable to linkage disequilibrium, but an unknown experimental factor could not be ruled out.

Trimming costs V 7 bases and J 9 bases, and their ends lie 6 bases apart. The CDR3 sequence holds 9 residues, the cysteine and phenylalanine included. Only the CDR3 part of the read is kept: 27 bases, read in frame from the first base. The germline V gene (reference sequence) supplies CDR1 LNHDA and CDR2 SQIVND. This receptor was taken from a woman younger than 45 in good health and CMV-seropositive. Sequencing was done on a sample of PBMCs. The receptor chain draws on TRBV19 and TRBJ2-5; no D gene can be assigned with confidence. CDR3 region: CASISPQYF. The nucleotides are TGTGCCAGTATCTCCCCCCAGTACTTC.